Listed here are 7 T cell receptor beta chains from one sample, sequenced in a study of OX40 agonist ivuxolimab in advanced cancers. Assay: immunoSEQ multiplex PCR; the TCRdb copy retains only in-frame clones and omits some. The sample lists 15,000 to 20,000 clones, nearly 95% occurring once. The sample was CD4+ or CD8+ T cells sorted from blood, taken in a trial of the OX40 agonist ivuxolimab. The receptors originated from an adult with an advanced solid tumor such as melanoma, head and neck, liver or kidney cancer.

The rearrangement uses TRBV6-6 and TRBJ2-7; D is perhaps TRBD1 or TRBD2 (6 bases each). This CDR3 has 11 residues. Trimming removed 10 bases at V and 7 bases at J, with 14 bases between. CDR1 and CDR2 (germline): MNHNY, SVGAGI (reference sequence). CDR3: CATLQGREQYF. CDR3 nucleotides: TGTGCCACCCTGCAGGGGAGGGAGCAGTACTTC.

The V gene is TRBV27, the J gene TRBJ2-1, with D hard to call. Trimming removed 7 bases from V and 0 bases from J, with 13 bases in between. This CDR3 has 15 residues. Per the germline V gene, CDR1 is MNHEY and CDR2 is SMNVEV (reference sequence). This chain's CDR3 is CASTDGWGSYNEQFF. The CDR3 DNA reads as TGTGCCAGCACCGACGGTTGGGGCTCCTACAATGAGCAGTTCTTC.

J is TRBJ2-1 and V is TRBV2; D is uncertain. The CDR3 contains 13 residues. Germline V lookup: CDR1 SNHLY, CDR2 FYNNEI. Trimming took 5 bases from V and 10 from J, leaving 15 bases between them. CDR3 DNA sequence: TGTGCCAGCAGTCCCTCTCCCCGGCGGGAGCAGTTCTTC. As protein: CASSPSPRREQFF.

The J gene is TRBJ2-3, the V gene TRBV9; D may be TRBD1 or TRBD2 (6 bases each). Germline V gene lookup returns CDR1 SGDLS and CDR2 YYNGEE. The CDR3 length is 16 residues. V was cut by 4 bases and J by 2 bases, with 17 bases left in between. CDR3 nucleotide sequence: TGTGCCAGCAGCCCTCCGTTGGAGGGACACACAGATACGCAGTATTTT. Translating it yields CASSPPLEGHTDTQYF.

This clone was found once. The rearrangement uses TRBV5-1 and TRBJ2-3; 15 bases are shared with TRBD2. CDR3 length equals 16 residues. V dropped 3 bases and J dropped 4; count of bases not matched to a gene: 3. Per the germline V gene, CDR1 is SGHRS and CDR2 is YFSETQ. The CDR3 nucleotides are TGCGCCAGCAGCTCGGGGACTAGCGGGAGGCCAGATACGCAGTATTTT. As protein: CASSSGTSGRPDTQYF.

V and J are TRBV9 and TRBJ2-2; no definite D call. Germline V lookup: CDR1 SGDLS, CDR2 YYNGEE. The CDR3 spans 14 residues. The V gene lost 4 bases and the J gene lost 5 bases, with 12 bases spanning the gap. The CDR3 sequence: CASSPTGLTGELFF. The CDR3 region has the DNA TGTGCCAGCAGCCCCACCGGTTTGACCGGGGAGCTGTTTTTT.

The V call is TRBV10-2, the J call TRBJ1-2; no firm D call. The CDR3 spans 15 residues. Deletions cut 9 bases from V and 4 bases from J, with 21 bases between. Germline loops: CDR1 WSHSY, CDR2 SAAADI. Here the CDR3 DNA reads TGCGCCAGTATGGATCAAGATATGAACCGCTATGGCTACACCTTC. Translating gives CASMDQDMNRYGYTF.